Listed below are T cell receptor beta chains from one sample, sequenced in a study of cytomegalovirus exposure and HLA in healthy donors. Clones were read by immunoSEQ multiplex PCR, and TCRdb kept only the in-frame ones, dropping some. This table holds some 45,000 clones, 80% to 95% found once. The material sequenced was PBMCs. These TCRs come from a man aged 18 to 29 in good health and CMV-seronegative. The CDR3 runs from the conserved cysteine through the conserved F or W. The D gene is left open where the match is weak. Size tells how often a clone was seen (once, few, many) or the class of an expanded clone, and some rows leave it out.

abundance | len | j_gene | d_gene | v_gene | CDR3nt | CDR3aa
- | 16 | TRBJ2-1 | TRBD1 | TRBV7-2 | TGTGCCAGCAAAGACCCGGGACAGGGGGTCTACGATGAGCAGTTCTTC | CASKDPGQGVYDEQFF
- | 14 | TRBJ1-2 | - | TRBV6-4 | TGTGCCAGCAGTGACGGGGGCGCAGACTATGGCTACACCTTC | CASSDGGADYGYTF
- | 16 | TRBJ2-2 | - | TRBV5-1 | TGCGCCAGCAGCTCTGGACTGGAAACGAACACCGGGGAGCTGTTTTTT | CASSSGLETNTGELFF
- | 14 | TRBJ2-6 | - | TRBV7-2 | TGTGCCAGCAGCTTAAGAGCCTGGGCCAACGTCCTGACTTTC | CASSLRAWANVLTF
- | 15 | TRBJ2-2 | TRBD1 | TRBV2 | TGTGCCAGCAGCAGCCCGACAGGGGCCACCGGGGAGCTGTTTTTT | CASSSPTGATGELFF
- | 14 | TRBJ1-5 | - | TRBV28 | TGTGCCAGCAGTTTACAGGTTGGAAATCAGCCCCAGCATTTT | CASSLQVGNQPQHF
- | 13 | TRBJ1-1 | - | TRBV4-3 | TGCGCCAGCAGCTCACAGGGTGGGACTGAAGCTTTCTTT | CASSSQGGTEAFF
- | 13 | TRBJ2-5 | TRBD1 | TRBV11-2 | TGTGCCAGCAGCCCGGACAGGGAAGAGACCCAGTACTTC | CASSPDREETQYF
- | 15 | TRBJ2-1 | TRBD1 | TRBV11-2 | TGTGCCAGCAGCTTATCAGGGGGCGCGCACAATGAGCAGTTCTTC | CASSLSGGAHNEQFF
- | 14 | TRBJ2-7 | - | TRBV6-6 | TGTGCCAGCAGTTACTCTACCCCCGGGTACGAGCAGTACTTC | CASSYSTPGYEQYF
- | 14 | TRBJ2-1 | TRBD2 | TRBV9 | TGTGCCAGCAGTTCATTAGCGGGAGAGTATGAGCAGTTCTTC | CASSSLAGEYEQFF
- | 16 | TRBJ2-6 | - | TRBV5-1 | TGCGCCAGCAGCGAGGGCTGGAGCTCTGGGGCCAACGTCCTGACTTTC | CASSEGWSSGANVLTF
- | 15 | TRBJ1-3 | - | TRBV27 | TGTGCCAGCAGTTTATCGATCGGGGCTGGAAACACCATATATTTT | CASSLSIGAGNTIYF
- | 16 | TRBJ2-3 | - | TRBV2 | TGTGCCAGCAGACCCTATGCGGGGACGAGCACAGATACGCAGTATTTT | CASRPYAGTSTDTQYF
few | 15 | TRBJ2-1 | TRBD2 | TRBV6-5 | TGTGCCAGCCGTAGCGGGAGGGCCTTCTACAATGAGCAGTTCTTC | CASRSGRAFYNEQFF
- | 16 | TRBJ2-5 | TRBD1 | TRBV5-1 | TGCGCCAGCAATTTCGGGGATCGGGACAGACAAGAGACCCAGTACTTC | CASNFGDRDRQETQYF
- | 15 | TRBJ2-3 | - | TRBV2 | TGTGCCAGCAGTGGTTTCTACTCTAGCACAGATACGCAGTATTTT | CASSGFYSSTDTQYF
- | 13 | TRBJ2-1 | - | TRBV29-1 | TGCAGCGTTGCCCAGACTAGACTTCATGAGCAGTTCTTC | CSVAQTRLHEQFF
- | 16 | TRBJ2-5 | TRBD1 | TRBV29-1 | TGCAGCGTTCCCGGGACAGGGGGCGGGGGGTGGGAGACCCAGTACTTC | CSVPGTGGGGWETQYF
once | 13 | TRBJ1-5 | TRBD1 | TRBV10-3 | TGTGCCAGCGGGACAGGGCACAATCAGCCCCAGCATTTT | CASGTGHNQPQHF
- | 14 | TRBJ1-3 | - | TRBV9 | TGTGCCAGCAGCGTAGGGGGGGCTGGAAACACCATATATTTT | CASSVGGAGNTIYF
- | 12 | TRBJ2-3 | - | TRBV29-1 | TGCAGCGAGGGGGGGCTAACAGATACGCAGTATTTT | CSEGGLTDTQYF
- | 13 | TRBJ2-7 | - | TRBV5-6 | TGTGCCAGCAGCTCTACAGGGTTCTACGAGCAGTACTTC | CASSSTGFYEQYF
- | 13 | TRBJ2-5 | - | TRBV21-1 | TGTGCCAGCAGCAAAGTGGGAGGAGAGACCCAGTACTTC | CASSKVGGETQYF
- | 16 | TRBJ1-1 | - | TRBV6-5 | TGTGCCAGCAGTTACTCAGCAGGATTTATGAACACTGAAGCTTTCTTT | CASSYSAGFMNTEAFF
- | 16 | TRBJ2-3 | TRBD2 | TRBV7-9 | TGTGCCAGCAGCTTAGGGACTAGCGGGGGCACAGATACGCAGTATTTT | CASSLGTSGGTDTQYF
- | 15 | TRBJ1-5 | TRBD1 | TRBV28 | TGTGCCAGCAGCGATCGGACAGGGGTACAACAGCCCCAGCATTTT | CASSDRTGVQQPQHF
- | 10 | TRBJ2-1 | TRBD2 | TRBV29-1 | TGCAGCGTGCGGGAGTATGAGCAGTTCTTC | CSVREYEQFF
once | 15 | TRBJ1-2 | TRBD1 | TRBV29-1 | TGCAGCGTTGGGGTTTGGGGGGACAGACATGATGGCTACACCTTC | CSVGVWGDRHDGYTF
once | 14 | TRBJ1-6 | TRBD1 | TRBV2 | TGTGCCAGCAGTGAGACAGGGGTTAATTCACCCCTCCACTTT | CASSETGVNSPLHF
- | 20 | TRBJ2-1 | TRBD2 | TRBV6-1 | TGTGCCAGCAGTGTAGTGGCGGTAGCGGGAGGGGAAGGCTCCTACAATGAGCAGTTCTTC | CASSVVAVAGGEGSYNEQFF
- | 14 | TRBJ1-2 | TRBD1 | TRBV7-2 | TGTGCCAGCAGCTTTGGACAGGGGGTCTATGGCTACACCTTC | CASSFGQGVYGYTF
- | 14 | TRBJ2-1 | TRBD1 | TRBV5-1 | TGCGCCAGCAGCCCTCGACAGGGAGACAATGAGCAGTTCTTC | CASSPRQGDNEQFF
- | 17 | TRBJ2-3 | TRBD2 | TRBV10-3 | TGTGCCATCAGATACAAACTAGCGGGGGGGCCAGGGGATACGCAGTATTTT | CAIRYKLAGGPGDTQYF
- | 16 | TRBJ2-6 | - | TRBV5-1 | TGCGCCAGCAGCATAGGGACTTACTCTGGGGCCAACGTCCTGACTTTC | CASSIGTYSGANVLTF
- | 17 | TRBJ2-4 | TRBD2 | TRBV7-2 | TGTGCCAGCAGCCCTACTAGCGGGGGGGCCGCCAAAAACATTCAGTACTTC | CASSPTSGGAAKNIQYF
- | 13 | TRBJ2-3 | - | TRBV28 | TGTGCCAGCCTACTAGACCCAGATCATACGCAGTATTTT | CASLLDPDHTQYF
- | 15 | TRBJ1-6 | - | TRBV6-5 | TGTGCCAGCACCTCCTTTCAGGGTCGGAATTCACCCCTCCACTTT | CASTSFQGRNSPLHF
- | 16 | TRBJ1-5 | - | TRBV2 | TGTGCCAGCAGTGAGCGGGCGGATTTTAGCAATCAGCCCCAGCATTTT | CASSERADFSNQPQHF
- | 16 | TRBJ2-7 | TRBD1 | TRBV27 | TGTGCCAGCAGCGCCCCACCAACAGGGGGCTTCTACGAGCAGTACTTC | CASSAPPTGGFYEQYF
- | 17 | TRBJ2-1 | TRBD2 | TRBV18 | TGTGCCAGCTCACCTCCACTAGCGTCGAGCTCCTACAATGAGCAGTTCTTC | CASSPPLASSSYNEQFF
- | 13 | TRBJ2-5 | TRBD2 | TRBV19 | TGTGCCAGTAGTATAGGGGGGGGAGAGACCCAGTACTTC | CASSIGGGETQYF
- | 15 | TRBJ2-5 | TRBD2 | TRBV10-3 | TGTGCCATCAGTGCCCAGCGGGATTCCCCAGAGACCCAGTACTTC | CAISAQRDSPETQYF
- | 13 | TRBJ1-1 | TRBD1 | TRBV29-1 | TGCAGCGTGAACAGGGGTAGCAACACTGAAGCTTTCTTT | CSVNRGSNTEAFF
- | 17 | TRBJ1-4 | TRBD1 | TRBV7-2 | TGTGCCAGCAGCTTAGGTCCTCCGACAGGGGGTAATGAAAAACTGTTTTTT | CASSLGPPTGGNEKLFF
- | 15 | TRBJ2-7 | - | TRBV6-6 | TGTGCCAGTTCTGAGGCGGGGGCCTTATCCTACGAGCAGTACTTC | CASSEAGALSYEQYF
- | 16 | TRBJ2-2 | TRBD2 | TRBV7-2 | TGTGCCAGCAGCTTAGCGATAGCGGGGGGCCCCGGGGAGCTGTTTTTT | CASSLAIAGGPGELFF
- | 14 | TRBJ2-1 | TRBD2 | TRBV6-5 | TGTGCCAGCAGCCACGGGGGGACCAACAATGAGCAGTTCTTC | CASSHGGTNNEQFF